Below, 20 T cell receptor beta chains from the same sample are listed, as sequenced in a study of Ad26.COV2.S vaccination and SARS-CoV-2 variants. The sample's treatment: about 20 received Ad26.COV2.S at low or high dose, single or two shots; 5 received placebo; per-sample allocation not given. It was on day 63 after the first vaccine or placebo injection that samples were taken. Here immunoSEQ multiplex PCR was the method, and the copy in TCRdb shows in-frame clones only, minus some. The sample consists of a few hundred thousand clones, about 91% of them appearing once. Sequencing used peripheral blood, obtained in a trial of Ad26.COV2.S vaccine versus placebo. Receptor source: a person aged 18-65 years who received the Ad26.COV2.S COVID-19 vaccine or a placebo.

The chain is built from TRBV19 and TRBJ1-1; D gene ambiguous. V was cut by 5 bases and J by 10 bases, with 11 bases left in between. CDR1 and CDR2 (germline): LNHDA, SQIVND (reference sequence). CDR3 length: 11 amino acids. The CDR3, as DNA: TGTGCCAGTAGTTCGCCCGGAGGAGCTTTCTTT. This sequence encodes CASSSPGGAFF.

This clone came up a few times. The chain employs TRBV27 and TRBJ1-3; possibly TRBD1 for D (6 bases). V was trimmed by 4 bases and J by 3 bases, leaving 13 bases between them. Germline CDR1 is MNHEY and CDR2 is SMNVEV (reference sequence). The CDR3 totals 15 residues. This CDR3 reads CASSSSGTYGNTIYF. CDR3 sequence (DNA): TGTGCCAGCAGTTCCTCCGGGACATATGGAAACACCATATATTTT.

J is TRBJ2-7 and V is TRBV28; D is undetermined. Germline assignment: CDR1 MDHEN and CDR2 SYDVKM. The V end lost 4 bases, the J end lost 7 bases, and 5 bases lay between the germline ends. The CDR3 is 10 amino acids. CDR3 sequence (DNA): TGTGCCAGCAGTTCGAGGGAGCAGTACTTC. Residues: CASSSREQYF.

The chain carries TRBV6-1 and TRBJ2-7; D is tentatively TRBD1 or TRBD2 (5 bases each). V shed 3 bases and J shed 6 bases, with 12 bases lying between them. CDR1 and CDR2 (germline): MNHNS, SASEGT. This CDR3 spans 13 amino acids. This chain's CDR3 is CASSEGRALEQYF. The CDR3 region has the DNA TGTGCCAGCAGTGAGGGACGGGCCCTCGAGCAGTACTTC.

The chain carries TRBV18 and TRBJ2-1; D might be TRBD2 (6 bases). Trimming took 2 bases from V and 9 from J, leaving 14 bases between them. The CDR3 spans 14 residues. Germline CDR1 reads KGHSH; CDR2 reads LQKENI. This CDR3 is CASSPAWGESEQFF. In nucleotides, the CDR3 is TGTGCCAGCTCACCAGCTTGGGGGGAATCTGAGCAGTTCTTC. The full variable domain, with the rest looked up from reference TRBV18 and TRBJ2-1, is NAGVMQNPRHLVRRRGQEARLRCSPMKGHSHVYWYRQLPEEGLKFMVYLQKENIIDESGMPKERFSAEFPKEGPSILRIQQVVRGDSAAYFCASSPAWGESEQFFGPGTRLTVL.

CDR3 loop: CSEGLVVNEQFF. Written as DNA, the CDR3 is TGCAGCGAGGGTTTAGTAGTCAATGAGCAGTTCTTC. The rearrangement uses TRBV29-1 and TRBJ2-1, with D uncertain. From germline, CDR1 is SQVTM and CDR2 ANQGSEA. Trimming pared 7 bases from V and 6 bases from J, leaving 13 bases between. There are 12 residues in the CDR3.

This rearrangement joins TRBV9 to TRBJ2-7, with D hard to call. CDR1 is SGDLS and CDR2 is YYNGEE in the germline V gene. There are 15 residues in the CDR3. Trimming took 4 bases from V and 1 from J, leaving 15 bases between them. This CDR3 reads CASSPSPNPSYEQYF. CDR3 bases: TGTGCCAGCAGCCCCTCACCGAACCCGTCCTACGAGCAGTACTTC.

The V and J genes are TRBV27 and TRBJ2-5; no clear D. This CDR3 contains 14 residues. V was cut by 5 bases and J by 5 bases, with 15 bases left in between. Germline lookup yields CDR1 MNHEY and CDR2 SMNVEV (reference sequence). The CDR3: CASSQLSIKETQYF. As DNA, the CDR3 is TGTGCCAGCAGTCAACTAAGTATCAAGGAGACCCAGTACTTC.

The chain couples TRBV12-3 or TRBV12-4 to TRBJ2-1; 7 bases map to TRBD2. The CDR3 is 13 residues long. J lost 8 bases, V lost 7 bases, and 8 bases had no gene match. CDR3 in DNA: TGTGCCAGCATGAGCGGGGTCATGGATGAGCAGTTCTTC. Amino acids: CASMSGVMDEQFF.

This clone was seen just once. The CDR3 nucleotides read TGCGCCAGCAGTCTCGGACCGAGTAATTCACCCCTCCACTTT. Its translation: CASSLGPSNSPLHF. The J gene is TRBJ1-6, the V gene TRBV5-1; D unresolved. Trimming shortened V by 5 bases and J by 6 bases, and 12 bases separated the two germline ends. Per the germline V gene, CDR1 is SGHRS and CDR2 is YFSETQ. The CDR3 is 14 amino acids.

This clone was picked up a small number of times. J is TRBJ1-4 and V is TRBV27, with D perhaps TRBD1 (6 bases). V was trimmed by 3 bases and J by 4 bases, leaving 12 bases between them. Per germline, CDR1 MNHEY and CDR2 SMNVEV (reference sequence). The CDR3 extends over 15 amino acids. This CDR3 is CASSFSTGGNEKLFF. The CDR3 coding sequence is TGTGCCAGCAGTTTCTCGACAGGTGGTAATGAAAAACTGTTTTTT.

The CDR3 DNA is TGTGCCAGCCTGGGATTAGCGGGACCCCTGGAGCAGTTCTTC. Protein product: CASLGLAGPLEQFF. V and J are TRBV2 and TRBJ2-1; TRBD2 aligns across 8 bases. Per the germline V gene, CDR1 is SNHLY and CDR2 is FYNNEI. The junction had 13 bases not matched to a gene; V was cut back by 8 bases and J by 10 bases. The CDR3 totals 14 residues.

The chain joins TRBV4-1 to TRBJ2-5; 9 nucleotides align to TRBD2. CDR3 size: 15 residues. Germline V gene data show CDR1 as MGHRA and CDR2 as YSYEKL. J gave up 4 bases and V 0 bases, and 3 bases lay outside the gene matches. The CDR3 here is CASSQDSSGGETQYF. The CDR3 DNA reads TGCGCCAGCAGCCAAGATAGTAGCGGGGGAGAGACCCAGTACTTC.

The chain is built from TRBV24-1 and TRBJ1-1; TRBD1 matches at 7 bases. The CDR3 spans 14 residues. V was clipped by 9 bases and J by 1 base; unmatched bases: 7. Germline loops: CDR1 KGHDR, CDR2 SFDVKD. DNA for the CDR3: TGTGCCACCTACCCCGGGACAGCGAACACTGAAGCTTTCTTT. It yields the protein CATYPGTANTEAFF.

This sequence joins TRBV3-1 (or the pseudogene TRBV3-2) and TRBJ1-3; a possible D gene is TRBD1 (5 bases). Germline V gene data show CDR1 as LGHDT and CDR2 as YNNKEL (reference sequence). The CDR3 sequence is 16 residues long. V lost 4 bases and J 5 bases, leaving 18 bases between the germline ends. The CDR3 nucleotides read TGTGCCAGCAGCCCTCCTCTACAGGCGAATAGAAACACCATATATTTT. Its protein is CASSPPLQANRNTIYF.

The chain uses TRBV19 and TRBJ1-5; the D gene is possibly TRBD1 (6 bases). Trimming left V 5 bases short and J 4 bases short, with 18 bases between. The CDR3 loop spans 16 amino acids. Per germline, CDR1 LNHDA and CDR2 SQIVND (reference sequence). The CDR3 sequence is CASSGSWQGKNQPQHF. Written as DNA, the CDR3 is TGTGCCAGTAGTGGTTCGTGGCAGGGGAAAAATCAGCCCCAGCATTTT.

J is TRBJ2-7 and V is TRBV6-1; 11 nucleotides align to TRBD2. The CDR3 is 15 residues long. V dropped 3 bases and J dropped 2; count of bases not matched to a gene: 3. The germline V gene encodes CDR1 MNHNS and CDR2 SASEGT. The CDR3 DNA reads TGTGCCAGCAGTGAGGTGGGACTAGCGGCCTACGAGCAGTACTTC. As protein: CASSEVGLAAYEQYF.

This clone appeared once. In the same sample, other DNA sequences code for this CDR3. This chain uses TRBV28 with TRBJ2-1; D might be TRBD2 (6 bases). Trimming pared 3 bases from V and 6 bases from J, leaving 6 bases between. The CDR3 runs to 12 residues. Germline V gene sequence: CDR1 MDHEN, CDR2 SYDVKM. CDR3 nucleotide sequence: TGTGCCAGCAGTTTGGGGGGCAATGAGCAGTTCTTC. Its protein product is CASSLGGNEQFF. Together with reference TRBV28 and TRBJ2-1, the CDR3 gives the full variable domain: DVKVTQSSRYLVKRTGEKVFLECVQDMDHENMFWYRQDPGLGLRLIYFSYDVKMKEKGDIPEGYSVSREKKERFSLILESASTNQTSMYLCASSLGGNEQFFGPGTRLTVL.

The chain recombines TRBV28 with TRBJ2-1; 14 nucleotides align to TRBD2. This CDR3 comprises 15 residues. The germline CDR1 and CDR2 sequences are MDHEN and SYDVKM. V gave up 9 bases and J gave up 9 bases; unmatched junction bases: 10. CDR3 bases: TGTGCCAGTCCATTGGGGGGGACTAGCGGGAGTGAGCAGTTCTTC. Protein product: CASPLGGTSGSEQFF.

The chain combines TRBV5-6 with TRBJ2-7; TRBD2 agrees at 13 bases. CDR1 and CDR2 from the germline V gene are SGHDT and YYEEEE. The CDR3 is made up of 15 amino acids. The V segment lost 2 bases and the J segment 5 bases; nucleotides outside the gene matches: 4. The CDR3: CASSLRGLAGDEQYF. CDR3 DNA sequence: TGTGCCAGCAGCTTAAGAGGACTAGCGGGAGACGAGCAGTACTTC.